These T cell receptor beta chains were read from a single sample in a study of technical replicates of blood from a handful of donors. Generated by immunoSEQ multiplex PCR, the TCRdb table keeps only in-frame clones and is missing some. This table holds tens of thousands of clones, 91% found once. Sequenced material: T cells isolated from PBMCs. Source of these receptors: a human donor in good health. Both conserved end residues are part of each CDR3. Fields, in order: J gene, D gene, clone size, V gene, CDR3 protein, CDR3 DNA. D genes are given only for firm matches. Size is omitted from some rows. Given values are once, few, many or a class for expanded clones.

J gene: TRBJ1-4; D gene: -; clone size: -; V gene: TRBV6-5; CDR3 protein: CASRLNRDSVEKLFF; CDR3 DNA: TGTGCCAGCAGGCTGAACAGGGATTCGGTCGAAAAACTGTTTTTT
J gene: TRBJ1-4; D gene: -; clone size: few; V gene: TRBV27; CDR3 protein: CASSLTQGNEKLFF; CDR3 DNA: TGTGCCAGCAGTTTGACGCAGGGGAATGAAAAACTGTTTTTT
J gene: TRBJ2-2; D gene: -; clone size: -; V gene: TRBV30; CDR3 protein: CAWSVEWWGELFF; CDR3 DNA: TGTGCCTGGAGTGTCGAGTGGTGGGGGGAGCTGTTTTTT
J gene: TRBJ2-5; D gene: -; clone size: -; V gene: TRBV18; CDR3 protein: CASSPGETQYF; CDR3 DNA: TGTGCCAGCTCACCGGGCGAGACCCAGTACTTC
J gene: TRBJ1-3; D gene: -; clone size: -; V gene: TRBV5-4; CDR3 protein: CASSLMQGSSGNTIYF; CDR3 DNA: TGTGCCAGCAGCTTGATGCAGGGGAGCTCTGGAAACACCATATATTTT
J gene: TRBJ1-5; D gene: -; clone size: -; V gene: TRBV27; CDR3 protein: CASSAGTRSNQPQHF; CDR3 DNA: TGTGCCAGCAGTGCAGGGACACGAAGCAATCAGCCCCAGCATTTT
J gene: TRBJ1-4; D gene: TRBD1; clone size: -; V gene: TRBV5-1; CDR3 protein: CASSLGQGNEKLFF; CDR3 DNA: TGCGCCAGCAGCCTGGGACAGGGTAATGAAAAACTGTTTTTT
J gene: TRBJ2-7; D gene: TRBD2; clone size: -; V gene: TRBV5-4; CDR3 protein: CASSFYIRGDEQYF; CDR3 DNA: TGTGCCAGCAGCTTTTATATCCGGGGGGACGAGCAGTACTTC
J gene: TRBJ1-1; D gene: TRBD1; clone size: few; V gene: TRBV4-3; CDR3 protein: CASSQWTGTEAFF; CDR3 DNA: TGCGCCAGCAGCCAATGGACAGGCACTGAAGCTTTCTTT
J gene: TRBJ1-2; D gene: -; clone size: -; V gene: TRBV21-1; CDR3 protein: CASSKGTGGYGYTF; CDR3 DNA: TGTGCCAGCAGCAAAGGGACAGGGGGCTATGGCTACACCTTC
J gene: TRBJ2-7; D gene: TRBD2; clone size: once; V gene: TRBV4-1; CDR3 protein: CASSLIGTTAYEQYF; CDR3 DNA: TGCGCCAGCAGCCTAATAGGGACTACAGCCTACGAGCAGTACTTC
J gene: TRBJ2-7; D gene: -; clone size: -; V gene: TRBV9; CDR3 protein: CASSVGGGFSYEQYF; CDR3 DNA: TGTGCCAGCAGCGTAGGTGGCGGGTTCTCCTACGAGCAGTACTTC
J gene: TRBJ2-5; D gene: TRBD2; clone size: -; V gene: TRBV7-2; CDR3 protein: CASSSVAGGRETQYF; CDR3 DNA: TGTGCCAGCAGCTCGGTGGCGGGAGGACGGGAGACCCAGTACTTC
J gene: TRBJ2-7; D gene: -; clone size: -; V gene: TRBV6-5; CDR3 protein: CASSPPSRSEQYF; CDR3 DNA: TGTGCCAGCAGTCCCCCCTCTCGTTCCGAGCAGTACTTC